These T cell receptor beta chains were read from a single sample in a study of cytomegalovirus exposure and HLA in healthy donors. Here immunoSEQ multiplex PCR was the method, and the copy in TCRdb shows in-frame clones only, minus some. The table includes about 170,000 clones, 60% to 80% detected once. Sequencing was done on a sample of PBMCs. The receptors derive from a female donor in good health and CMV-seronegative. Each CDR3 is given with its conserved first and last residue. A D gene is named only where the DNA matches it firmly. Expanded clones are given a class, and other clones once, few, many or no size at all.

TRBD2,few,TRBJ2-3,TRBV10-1,CASSEGLAGNLPDTQYF,TGCGCCAGCAGTGAGGGACTAGCGGGGAACCTGCCGGATACGCAGTATTTT
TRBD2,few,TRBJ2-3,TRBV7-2,CASSGRGPTSGAADTQYF,TGTGCCAGCAGCGGTAGGGGGCCAACTAGCGGGGCGGCAGATACGCAGTATTTT
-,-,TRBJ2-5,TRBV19,CASSSSGVQETQYF,TGTGCCAGTAGTAGCTCGGGAGTTCAAGAGACCCAGTACTTC
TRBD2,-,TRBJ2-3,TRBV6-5,CASTKLAGGDTQYF,TGTGCCAGCACCAAACTAGCGGGGGGAGATACGCAGTATTTT
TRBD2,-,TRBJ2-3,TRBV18,CASSLQLAGAFSTDTQYF,TGTGCCAGCTCACTCCAACTAGCGGGAGCCTTTTCAACAGATACGCAGTATTTT
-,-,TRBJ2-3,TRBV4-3,CASSPHDRQRADTQYF,TGCGCCAGCAGCCCCCATGACAGGCAGAGGGCAGATACGCAGTATTTT
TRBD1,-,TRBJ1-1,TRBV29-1,CSVGQGEAFF,TGCAGCGTCGGACAGGGTGAAGCTTTCTTT
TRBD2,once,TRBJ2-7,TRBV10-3,CAIRPAGGFDEQYF,TGTGCCATCAGACCAGCGGGGGGGTTTGACGAGCAGTACTTC
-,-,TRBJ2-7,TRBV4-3,CASSQEWSVTVSYEQYF,TGCGCCAGCAGCCAAGAATGGTCGGTGACAGTCTCCTACGAGCAGTACTTC
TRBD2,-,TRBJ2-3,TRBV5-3,CARSFPRGGGPDTQYF,TGTGCCAGAAGCTTCCCTCGGGGCGGGGGGCCAGATACGCAGTATTTT
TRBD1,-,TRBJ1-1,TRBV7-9,CASSFRGDGTEAFF,TGTGCCAGCAGCTTCAGGGGGGACGGGACTGAAGCTTTCTTT
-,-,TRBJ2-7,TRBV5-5,CASSFTYEQYF,TGTGCCAGCAGCTTTACCTACGAGCAGTACTTC
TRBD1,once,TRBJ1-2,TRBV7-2,CASSPTGDYGYTF,TGTGCCAGCAGCCCGACAGGGGACTATGGCTACACCTTC
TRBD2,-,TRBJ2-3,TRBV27,CASRLAGRYTDTQYF,TGTGCCAGCAGGTTAGCGGGGAGATACACAGATACGCAGTATTTT
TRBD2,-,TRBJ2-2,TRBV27,CASSLGLAGGSGELFF,TGTGCCAGCAGCCTAGGACTAGCGGGAGGATCCGGGGAGCTGTTTTTT